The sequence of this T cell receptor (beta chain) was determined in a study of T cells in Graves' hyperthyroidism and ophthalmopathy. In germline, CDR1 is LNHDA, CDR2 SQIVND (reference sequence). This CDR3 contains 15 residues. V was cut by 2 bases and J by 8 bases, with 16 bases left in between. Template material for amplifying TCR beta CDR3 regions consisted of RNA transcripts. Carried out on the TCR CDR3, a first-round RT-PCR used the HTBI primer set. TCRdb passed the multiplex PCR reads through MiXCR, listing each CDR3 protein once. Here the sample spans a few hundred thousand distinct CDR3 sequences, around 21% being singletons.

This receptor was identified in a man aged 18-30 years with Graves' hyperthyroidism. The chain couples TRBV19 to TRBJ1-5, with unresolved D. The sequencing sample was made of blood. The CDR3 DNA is TGTGCCAGTAGTATAATCGCCGGGGATGCAAAGCCCCAGCATTTT. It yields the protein CASSIIAGDAKPQHF.